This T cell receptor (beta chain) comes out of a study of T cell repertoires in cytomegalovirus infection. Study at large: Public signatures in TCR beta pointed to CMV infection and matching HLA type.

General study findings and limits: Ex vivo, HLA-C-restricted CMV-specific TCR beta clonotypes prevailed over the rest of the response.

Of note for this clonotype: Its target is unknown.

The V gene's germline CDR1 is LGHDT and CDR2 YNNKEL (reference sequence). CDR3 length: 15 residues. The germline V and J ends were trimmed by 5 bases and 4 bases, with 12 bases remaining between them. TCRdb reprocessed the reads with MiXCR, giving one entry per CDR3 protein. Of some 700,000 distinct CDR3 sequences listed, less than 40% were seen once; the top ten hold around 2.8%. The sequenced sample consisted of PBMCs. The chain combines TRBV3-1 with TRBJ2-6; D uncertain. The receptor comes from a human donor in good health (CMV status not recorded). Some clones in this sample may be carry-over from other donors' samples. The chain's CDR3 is CASSGSSQGANVLTF. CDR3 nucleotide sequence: TGTGCCAGCAGCGGTAGCAGCCAGGGGGCCAACGTCCTGACTTTC.